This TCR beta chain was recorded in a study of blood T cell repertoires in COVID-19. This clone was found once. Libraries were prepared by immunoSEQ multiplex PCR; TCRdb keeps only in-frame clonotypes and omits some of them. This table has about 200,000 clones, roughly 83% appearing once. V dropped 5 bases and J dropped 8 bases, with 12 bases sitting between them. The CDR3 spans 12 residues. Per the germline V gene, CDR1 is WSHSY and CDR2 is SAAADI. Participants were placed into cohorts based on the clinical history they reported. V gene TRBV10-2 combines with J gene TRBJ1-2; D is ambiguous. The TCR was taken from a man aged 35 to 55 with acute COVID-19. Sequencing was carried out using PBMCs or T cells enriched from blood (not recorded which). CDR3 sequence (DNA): TGCGCCAGCAGTCCGAGGGTCTGGGGCTACACCTTC. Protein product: CASSPRVWGYTF.